The source of this TCR beta chain is a study of T-cell memory formation after mild COVID-19. Study outcomes and limitations: Whether day 37 second-wave clones are SARS-CoV-2-specific was not confirmed. Memory from before infection featured some responding clones, which suggests cross-reactive memory joined.

The CDR3 sequence is 20 residues long. Concerning this clonotype: The antigen is undetermined.

One entry per CDR3 protein, called by TCRdb with MiXCR from the 5' RACE reads. Of fewer than 350,000 distinct CDR3 sequences listed, approximately 16% were seen once; the top ten hold about 20%. Sequencing was performed on PBMCs or a T cell subset sorted from them (not recorded which). The rearrangement links TRBV21-1 to TRBJ1-2. TRBV21-1 is described as a pseudogene. The sequence derives from a man younger than 35 who had mild COVID-19 (a few samples of this study predate the infection). Cell type and time point are not known. This chain's CDR3 is CASSSPGSLLAVDFMYGYTF. The DNA of the CDR3 is TGTGCCAGCAGCTCCCCGGGATCCCTCCTCGCAGTCGATTTTATGTATGGCTACACCTTC.